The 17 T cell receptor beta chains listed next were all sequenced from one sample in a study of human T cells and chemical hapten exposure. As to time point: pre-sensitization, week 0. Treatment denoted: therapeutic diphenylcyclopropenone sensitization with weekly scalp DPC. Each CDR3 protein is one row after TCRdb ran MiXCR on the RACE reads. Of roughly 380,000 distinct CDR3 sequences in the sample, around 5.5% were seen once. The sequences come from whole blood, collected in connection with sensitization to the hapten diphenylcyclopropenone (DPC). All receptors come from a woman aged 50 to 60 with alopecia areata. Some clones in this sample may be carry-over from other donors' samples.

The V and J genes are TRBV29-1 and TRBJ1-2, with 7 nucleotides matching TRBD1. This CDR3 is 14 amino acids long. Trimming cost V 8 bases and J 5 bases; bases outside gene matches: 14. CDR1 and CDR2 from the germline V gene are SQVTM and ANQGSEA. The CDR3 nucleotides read TGCAGCTCCGCAGAGGGGGCGACGGGGTATGGCTACACCTTC. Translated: CSSAEGATGYGYTF.

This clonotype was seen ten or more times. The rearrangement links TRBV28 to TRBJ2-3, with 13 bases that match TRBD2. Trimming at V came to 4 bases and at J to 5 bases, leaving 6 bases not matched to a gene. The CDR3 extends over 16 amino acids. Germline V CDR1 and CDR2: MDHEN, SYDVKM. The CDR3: CASSSGLAGELDTQYF. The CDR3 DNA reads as TGTGCCAGCAGTTCAGGACTAGCGGGAGAACTAGATACGCAGTATTTT.

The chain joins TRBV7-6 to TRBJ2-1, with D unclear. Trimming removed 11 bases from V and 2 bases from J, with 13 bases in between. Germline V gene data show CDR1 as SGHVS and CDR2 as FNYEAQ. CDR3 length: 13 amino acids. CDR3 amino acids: CASSDVAYNEQFF. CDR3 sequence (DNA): TGTGCCTCCTCCGACGTCGCCTACAATGAGCAGTTCTTC.

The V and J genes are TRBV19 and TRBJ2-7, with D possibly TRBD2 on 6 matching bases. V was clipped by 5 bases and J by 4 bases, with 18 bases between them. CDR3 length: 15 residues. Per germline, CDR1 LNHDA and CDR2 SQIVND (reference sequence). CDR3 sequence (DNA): TGTGCCAGTAGTCCCACGGGCGGGGAAACGTACGAGCAGTACTTC. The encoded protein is CASSPTGGETYEQYF.

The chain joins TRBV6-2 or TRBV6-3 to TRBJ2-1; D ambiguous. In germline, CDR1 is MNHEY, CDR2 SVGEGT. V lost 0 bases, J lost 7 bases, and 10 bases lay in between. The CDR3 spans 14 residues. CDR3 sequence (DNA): TGTGCCAGCAGTTACTCGGCCCCCCGGAATGAGCAGTTCTTC. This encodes CASSYSAPRNEQFF.

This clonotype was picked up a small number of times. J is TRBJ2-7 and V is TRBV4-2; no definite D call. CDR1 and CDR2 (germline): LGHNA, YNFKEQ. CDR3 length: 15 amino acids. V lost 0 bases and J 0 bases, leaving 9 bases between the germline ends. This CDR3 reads CASSQDPASSYEQYF. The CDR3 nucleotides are TGTGCCAGCAGCCAAGATCCAGCGAGCTCCTACGAGCAGTACTTC.

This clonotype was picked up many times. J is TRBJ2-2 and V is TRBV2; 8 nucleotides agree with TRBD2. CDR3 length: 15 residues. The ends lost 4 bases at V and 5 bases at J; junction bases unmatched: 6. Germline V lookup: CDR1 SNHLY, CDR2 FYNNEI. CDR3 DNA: TGTGCCAGCAGTGGGGGAAGCGGGAGAACCGGGGAGCTGTTTTTT. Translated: CASSGGSGRTGELFF.

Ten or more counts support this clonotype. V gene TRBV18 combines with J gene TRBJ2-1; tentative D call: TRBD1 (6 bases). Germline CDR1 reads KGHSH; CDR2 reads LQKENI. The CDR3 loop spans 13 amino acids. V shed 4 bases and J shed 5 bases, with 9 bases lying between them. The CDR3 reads CASSLGQDNEQFF. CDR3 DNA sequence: TGTGCCAGCTCACTGGGACAAGACAATGAGCAGTTCTTC.

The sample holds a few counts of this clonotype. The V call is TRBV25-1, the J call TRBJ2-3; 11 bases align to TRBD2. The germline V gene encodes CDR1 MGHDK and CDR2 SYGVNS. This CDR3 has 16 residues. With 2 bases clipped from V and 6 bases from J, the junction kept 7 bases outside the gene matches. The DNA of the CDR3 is TGTGCCAGCAGTGAAACTAGCGGGGGTCTCGGGGATACGCAGTATTTT. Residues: CASSETSGGLGDTQYF.

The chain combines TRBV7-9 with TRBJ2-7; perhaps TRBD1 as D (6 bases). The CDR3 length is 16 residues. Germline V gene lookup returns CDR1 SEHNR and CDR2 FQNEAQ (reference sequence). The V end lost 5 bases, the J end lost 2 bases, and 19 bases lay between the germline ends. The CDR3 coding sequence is TGTGCCAGCAGCGCTGCTGGCCCGGGACAAACCTACGAGCAGTACTTC. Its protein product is CASSAAGPGQTYEQYF. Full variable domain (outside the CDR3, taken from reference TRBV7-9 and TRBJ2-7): DTGVSQNPRHKITKRGQNVTFRCDPISEHNRLYWYRQTLGQGPEFLTYFQNEAQLEKSRLLSDRFSAERPKGSFSTLEIQRTEQGDSAMYLCASSAAGPGQTYEQYFGPGTRLTVT.

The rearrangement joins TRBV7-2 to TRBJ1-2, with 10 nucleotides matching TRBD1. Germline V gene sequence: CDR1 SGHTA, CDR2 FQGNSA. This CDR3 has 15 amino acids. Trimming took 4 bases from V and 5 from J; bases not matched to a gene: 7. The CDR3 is CASSSRTGGSYGYTF. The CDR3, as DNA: TGTGCCAGCAGCTCCCGGACAGGGGGTTCGTATGGCTACACCTTC.

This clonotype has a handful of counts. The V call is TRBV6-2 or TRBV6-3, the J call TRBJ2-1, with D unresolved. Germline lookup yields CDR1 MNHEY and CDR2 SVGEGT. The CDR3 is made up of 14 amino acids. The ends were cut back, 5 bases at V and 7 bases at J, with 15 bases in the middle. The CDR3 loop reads CASSRREVLNEQFF. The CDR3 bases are TGTGCCAGCAGTCGAAGAGAGGTACTTAATGAGCAGTTCTTC.

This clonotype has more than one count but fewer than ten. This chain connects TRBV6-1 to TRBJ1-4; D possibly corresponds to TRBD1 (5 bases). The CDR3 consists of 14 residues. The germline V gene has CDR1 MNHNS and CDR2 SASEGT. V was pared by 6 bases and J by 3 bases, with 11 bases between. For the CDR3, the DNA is TGTGCCAGCAGGGTCGGGACGGCTAATGAAAAACTGTTTTTT. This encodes CASRVGTANEKLFF.

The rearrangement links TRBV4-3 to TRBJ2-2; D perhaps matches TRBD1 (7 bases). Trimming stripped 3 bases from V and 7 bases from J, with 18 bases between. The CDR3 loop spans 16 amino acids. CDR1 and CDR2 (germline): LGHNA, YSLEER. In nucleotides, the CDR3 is TGCGCCAGCAGCCACCAAACCCAGGGGGGCTTCGGGGAGCTGTTTTTT. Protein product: CASSHQTQGGFGELFF.

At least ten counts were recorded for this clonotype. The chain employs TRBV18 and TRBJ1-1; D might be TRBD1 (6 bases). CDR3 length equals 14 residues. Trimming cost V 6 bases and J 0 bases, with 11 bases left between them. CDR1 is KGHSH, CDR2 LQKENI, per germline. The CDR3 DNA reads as TGTGCCAGCTCCATAAGGACAGTGAACACTGAAGCTTTCTTT. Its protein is CASSIRTVNTEAFF.

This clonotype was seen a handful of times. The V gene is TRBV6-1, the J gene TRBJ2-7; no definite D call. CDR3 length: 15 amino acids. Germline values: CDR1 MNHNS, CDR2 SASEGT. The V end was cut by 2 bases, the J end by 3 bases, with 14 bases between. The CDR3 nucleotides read TGTGCCAGCAGTGAACGGACCTCCGCTCGCTACGAGCAGTACTTC. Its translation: CASSERTSARYEQYF.

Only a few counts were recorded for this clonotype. CDR3 nucleotides: TGTGCCAGCAGTTATGGGACTAGCGGGAGCAATGAGCAGTTCTTC. It yields the protein CASSYGTSGSNEQFF. The rearrangement links TRBV5-4 to TRBJ2-1; 14 nucleotides align to TRBD2. This CDR3 contains 15 residues. CDR1 is SGHNT and CDR2 is YYREEE in the germline V gene (reference sequence). With V trimmed by 5 bases and J by 6 bases, 4 bases remained unmatched. Complete variable domain (other parts from reference TRBV5-4 and TRBJ2-1): ETGVTQSPTHLIKTRGQQVTLRCSSQSGHNTVSWYQQALGQGPQFIFQYYREEENGRGNFPPRFSGLQFPNYSSELNVNALELDDSALYLCASSYGTSGSNEQFFGPGTRLTVL.